These T cell receptor beta chains were read from a single sample in a study of chemoradiotherapy in HPV16-positive cancers. TCRdb's table, derived via immunoSEQ multiplex PCR, lists solely in-frame clones and lacks some. The sample holds more than 12,000 clones, roughly 91% seen once. The specimen was blood, collected from a patient who underwent chemoradiotherapy. These receptors all stem from a human donor with HPV-associated anogenital cancer. The CDR3 runs from the conserved cysteine through the conserved F or W. A D gene is named only where the DNA matches it firmly. Some rows mark clone size as missing; the rest say once, few, many or name a class of expanded clone.

>TRBJ2-3|-|TRBV6-1|TRBD2
CASSEVSGGAGDTQYF
TGTGCCAGCAGTGAAGTCAGCGGGGGGGCCGGGGATACGCAGTATTTT
>TRBJ2-3|-|TRBV10-1|-
CASSDVGTHRTDTQYF
TGCGCCAGCAGTGATGTCGGGACACATCGCACAGATACGCAGTATTTT
>TRBJ1-2|-|TRBV6-6|-
CASSYEVRIRSYTF
TGTGCCAGCAGTTACGAGGTCAGGATCAGGAGCTACACCTTC
>TRBJ2-7|-|TRBV18|-
CASSPRGGYEQYF
TGTGCCAGCTCACCGAGGGGGGGGTACGAGCAGTACTTC
>TRBJ2-2|-|TRBV30|-
CACRTETNTGELFF
TGTGCCTGCAGGACAGAAACGAACACCGGGGAGCTGTTTTTT
>TRBJ2-2|-|TRBV28|TRBD2
CASWPGGNTGELFF
TGTGCCAGCTGGCCGGGGGGAAACACCGGGGAGCTGTTTTTT
>TRBJ2-3|-|TRBV25-1|-
CASNHGGSTDTQYF
TGTGCCAGCAACCACGGGGGAAGCACAGATACGCAGTATTTT
>TRBJ2-2|-|TRBV7-9|TRBD1
CASSSRQGNGELFF
TGTGCCAGCAGCTCTAGACAGGGGAACGGGGAGCTGTTTTTT
>TRBJ2-3|-|TRBV5-5|TRBD2
CASRNGGAGTDTQYF
TGTGCCAGCAGGAACGGGGGGGCGGGGACAGATACGCAGTATTTT
>TRBJ1-5|once|TRBV6-6|-
CASSLKGNQPQHF
TGTGCCAGCAGTCTTAAGGGCAATCAGCCCCAGCATTTT
>TRBJ2-7|-|TRBV30|TRBD1
CAWRVQTGTYEQYF
TGTGCCTGGAGGGTTCAGACAGGGACCTACGAGCAGTACTTC
>TRBJ2-5|-|TRBV5-1|-
CASSKGGGTQETQYF
TGCGCCAGCAGCAAGGGGGGGGGAACGCAAGAGACCCAGTACTTC
>TRBJ1-1|-|TRBV6-1|-
CASSEASPGHDFAEAFF
TGTGCCAGCAGTGAAGCATCCCCAGGGCACGATTTCGCTGAAGCTTTCTTT
>TRBJ2-3|-|TRBV4-1|-
CASSQVLDTQYF
TGCGCCAGCAGCCAAGTTCTAGATACGCAGTATTTT
>TRBJ2-7|-|TRBV6-4|TRBD1
CASSGRDRVSYEQYF
TGTGCCAGCAGTGGCCGGGACAGGGTATCCTACGAGCAGTACTTC
>TRBJ1-2|-|TRBV7-9|-
CASSSTSSNYGYTF
TGTGCCAGCAGCTCCACAAGTAGTAACTATGGCTACACCTTC
>TRBJ2-2|few|TRBV4-1|TRBD1
CASRSPGQKNTGELFF
TGCGCCAGCAGATCCCCGGGACAGAAGAACACCGGGGAGCTGTTTTTT
>TRBJ1-2|-|TRBV5-6|-
CASSLGADNYGYTF
TGTGCCAGCAGCTTGGGGGCAGACAACTATGGCTACACCTTC
>TRBJ2-2|few|TRBV5-5|-
CASSYGWGELFF
TGTGCCAGCAGCTATGGATGGGGGGAGCTGTTTTTT
>TRBJ2-5|-|TRBV2|TRBD1
CASRGLTGDETQYF
TGTGCCAGCAGGGGCTTGACAGGGGATGAGACCCAGTACTTC
>TRBJ2-7|-|TRBV5-5|-
CASSFLGRDYEQYF
TGTGCCAGCAGCTTTTTGGGCAGAGACTACGAGCAGTACTTC
>TRBJ2-6|-|TRBV5-1|-
CASSLAGVGVGGYYSGANVLTF
TGCGCCAGCAGCTTGGCCGGGGTGGGCGTAGGGGGTTACTACTCTGGGGCCAACGTCCTGACTTTC
>TRBJ1-2|-|TRBV7-8|TRBD1
CASSSSGTGGYGYTF
TGTGCCAGCAGCTCCTCCGGGACAGGGGGTTATGGCTACACCTTC
>TRBJ2-3|-|TRBV5-6|-
CASSRGQDTQYF
TGTGCCAGCAGCCGGGGACAAGATACGCAGTATTTT
>TRBJ2-7|-|TRBV6-5|-
CASSYRKGSSYEQYF
TGTGCCAGCAGTTACAGGAAGGGGAGCTCCTACGAGCAGTACTTC
>TRBJ1-2|-|TRBV7-2|-
CASSLVTTNYGYTF
TGTGCCAGCAGCTTAGTAACAACTAACTATGGCTACACCTTC
>TRBJ1-4|-|TRBV4-2|TRBD1
CASSQDGRGTGKLFF
TGTGCCAGCAGCCAAGACGGCAGGGGGACTGGCAAACTGTTTTTT
>TRBJ2-7|few|TRBV30|-
CAWRRDGAYEQYF
TGTGCCTGGAGGCGTGACGGTGCCTACGAGCAGTACTTC
>TRBJ1-6|-|TRBV13|-
CASSLGEGRYNSPLHF
TGTGCCAGCAGCTTAGGCGAGGGGCGGTATAATTCACCCCTCCACTTT
>TRBJ2-3|-|TRBV19|-
CASNTENTDTQYF
TGTGCCAGTAACACCGAGAACACAGATACGCAGTATTTT
>TRBJ2-1|-|TRBV19|-
CASSFGGLGNEQFF
TGTGCCAGTAGTTTCGGGGGGCTTGGCAATGAGCAGTTCTTC
>TRBJ2-1|-|TRBV27|-
CASSGPPPGSSYNEQFF
TGTGCCAGCTCGGGACCCCCCCCGGGGAGCTCCTACAATGAGCAGTTCTTC
>TRBJ2-3|-|TRBV27|-
CASSAGGGPSTDTQYF
TGTGCCAGCAGCGCAGGGGGGGGACCTAGCACAGATACGCAGTATTTT
>TRBJ1-4|-|TRBV5-1|TRBD1
CASSLQGAIGEKLFF
TGCGCCAGCAGCTTACAGGGGGCGATTGGTGAAAAACTGTTTTTT
>TRBJ2-5|-|TRBV9|-
CASSVGQVDETQYF
TGTGCCAGCAGCGTAGGACAGGTGGATGAGACCCAGTACTTC
>TRBJ2-3|-|TRBV9|-
CASSKAGTPNTDTQYF
TGTGCCAGCAGCAAAGCCGGGACTCCTAACACAGATACGCAGTATTTT
>TRBJ2-7|-|TRBV5-4|-
CASSLGLGNSYEQYF
TGTGCCAGCAGCTTGGGATTAGGAAACTCCTACGAGCAGTACTTC
>TRBJ1-1|-|TRBV18|-
CASSLDQNTEAFF
TGTGCCAGCTCACTCGACCAGAACACTGAAGCTTTCTTT